The clone carrying this TCR beta chain appeared many times. The antigen remains undetermined. The data stem from a study of neurological immune-mediated disorders. Study conclusions and caveats: None of the CDR3 amino acid sequences found in expanded clones was shared across subjects. This suggests that the TCR-beta repertoires were private in all groups. In multiple sclerosis patients, the repertoire cluster was unrelated to clinical or MRI findings.

In each sequencing run, over 160 million TCR-beta sequences were generated from 15-18 subjects. TCRdb itself ran the 5' RACE reads through MiXCR, one entry per CDR3 protein. Of tens of thousands of distinct CDR3 sequences in the sample, less than 5% were seen once. CDR3 size: 12 residues. Germline V gives CDR1 DFQATT, CDR2 SNEGSKA (reference sequence). Trimming pared 0 bases from V and 0 bases from J, leaving 2 bases between. The TCR comes from a man aged 45-65 years with multiple sclerosis. The rearrangement links TRBV20-1 to TRBJ1-2; D remains ambiguous. Sequenced input: PBMCs. CDR3 bases: TGCAGTGCTAGAGAGGCTAACTATGGCTACACCTTC. Its translation: CSAREANYGYTF.